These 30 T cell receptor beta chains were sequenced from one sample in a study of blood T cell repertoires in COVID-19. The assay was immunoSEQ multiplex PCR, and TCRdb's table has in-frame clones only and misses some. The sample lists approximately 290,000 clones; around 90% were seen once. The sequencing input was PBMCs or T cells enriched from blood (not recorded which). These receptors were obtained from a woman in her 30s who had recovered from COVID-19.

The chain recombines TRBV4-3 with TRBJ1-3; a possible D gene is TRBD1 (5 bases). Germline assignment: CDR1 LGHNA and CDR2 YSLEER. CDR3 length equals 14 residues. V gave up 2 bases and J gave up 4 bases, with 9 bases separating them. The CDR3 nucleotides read TGCGCCAGCAGCCAACAGGGAACCGGAAACACCATATATTTT. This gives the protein CASSQQGTGNTIYF.

CDR3 amino acids: CASSPSGGTNEKLFF. DNA for the CDR3: TGTGCCAGCAGTCCCTCGGGAGGAACTAATGAAAAACTGTTTTTT. J is TRBJ1-4 and V is TRBV2, with D unclear. Germline CDR1 and CDR2: SNHLY and FYNNEI. V lost 5 bases and J 1 base, leaving 11 bases between the germline ends. CDR3 size: 15 residues.

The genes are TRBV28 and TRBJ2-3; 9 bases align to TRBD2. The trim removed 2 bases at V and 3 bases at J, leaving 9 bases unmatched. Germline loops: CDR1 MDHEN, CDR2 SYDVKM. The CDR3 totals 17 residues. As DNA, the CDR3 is TGTGCCAGCAGTTTAGCGAGAGTAGCGGGAGCAACAGATACGCAGTATTTT. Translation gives CASSLARVAGATDTQYF.

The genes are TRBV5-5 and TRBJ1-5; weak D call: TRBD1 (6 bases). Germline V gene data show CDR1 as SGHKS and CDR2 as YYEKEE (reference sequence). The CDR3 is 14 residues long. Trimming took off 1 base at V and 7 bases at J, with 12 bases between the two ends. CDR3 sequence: CASSLWTDSQPQHF. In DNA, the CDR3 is TGTGCCAGCAGCTTGTGGACAGATTCGCAGCCCCAGCATTTT.

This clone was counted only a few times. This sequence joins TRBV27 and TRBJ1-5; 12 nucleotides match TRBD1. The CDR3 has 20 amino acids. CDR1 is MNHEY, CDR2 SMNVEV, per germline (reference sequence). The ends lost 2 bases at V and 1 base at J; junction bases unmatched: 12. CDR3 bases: TGTGCCAGCAGTTTAAGGGGCCCCGGGACAGGGGGCGTGAGCAATCAGCCCCAGCATTTT. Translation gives CASSLRGPGTGGVSNQPQHF.

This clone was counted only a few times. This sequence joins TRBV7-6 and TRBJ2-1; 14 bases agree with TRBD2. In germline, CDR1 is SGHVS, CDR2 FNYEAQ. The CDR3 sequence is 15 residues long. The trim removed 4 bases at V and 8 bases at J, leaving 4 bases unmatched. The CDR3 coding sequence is TGTGCCAGCAGCTCGGGACTAGCGGGAGTGGATGAGCAGTTCTTC. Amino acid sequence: CASSSGLAGVDEQFF.

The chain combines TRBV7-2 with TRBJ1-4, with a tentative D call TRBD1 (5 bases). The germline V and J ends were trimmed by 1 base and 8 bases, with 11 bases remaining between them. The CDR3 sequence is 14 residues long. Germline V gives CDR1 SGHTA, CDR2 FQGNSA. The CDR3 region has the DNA TGTGCCAGCAGCTTAGGCAGGGAGGTAGAAAAACTGTTTTTT. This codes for CASSLGREVEKLFF.

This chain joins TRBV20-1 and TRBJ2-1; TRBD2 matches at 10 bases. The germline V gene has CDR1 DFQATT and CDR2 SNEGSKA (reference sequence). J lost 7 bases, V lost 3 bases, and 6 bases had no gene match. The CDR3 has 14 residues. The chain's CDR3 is CSASSLAGANEQFF. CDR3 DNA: TGCAGTGCTAGTAGTCTAGCGGGAGCTAATGAGCAGTTCTTC.

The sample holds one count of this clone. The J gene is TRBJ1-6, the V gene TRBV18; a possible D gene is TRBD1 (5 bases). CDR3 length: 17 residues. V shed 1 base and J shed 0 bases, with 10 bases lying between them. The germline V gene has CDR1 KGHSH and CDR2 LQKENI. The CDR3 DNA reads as TGTGCCAGCTCACCACGGGAGGGGAGCTCCTATAATTCACCCCTCCACTTT. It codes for CASSPREGSSYNSPLHF.

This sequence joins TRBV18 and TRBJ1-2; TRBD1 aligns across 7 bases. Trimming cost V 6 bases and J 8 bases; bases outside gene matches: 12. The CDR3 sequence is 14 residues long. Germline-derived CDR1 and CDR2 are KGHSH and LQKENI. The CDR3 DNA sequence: TGTGCCAGCTCCCCCACAGGGGCAGAGGGAGGCTACACCTTC. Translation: CASSPTGAEGGYTF.

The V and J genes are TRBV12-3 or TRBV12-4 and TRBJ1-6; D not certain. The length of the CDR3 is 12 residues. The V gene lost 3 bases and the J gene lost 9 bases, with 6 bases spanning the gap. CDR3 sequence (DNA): TGTGCCAGCAGTTTCTCCCGTTCACCCCTCCACTTT. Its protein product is CASSFSRSPLHF.

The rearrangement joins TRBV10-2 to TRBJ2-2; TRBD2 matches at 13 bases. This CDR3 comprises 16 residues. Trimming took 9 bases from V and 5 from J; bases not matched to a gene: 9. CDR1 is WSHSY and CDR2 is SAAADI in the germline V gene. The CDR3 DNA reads TGCGCCAGTACTAGCGGGAGGGCCGAAAAAACCGGGGAGCTGTTTTTT. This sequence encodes CASTSGRAEKTGELFF.

The CDR3 DNA is TGTGCCAGCAGTTTTAGCTACGAGCAGTACTTC. Protein product: CASSFSYEQYF. J is TRBJ2-7 and V is TRBV12-3 or TRBV12-4; no firm D call. The CDR3 extends over 11 amino acids. V dropped 3 bases and J dropped 3 bases, with 3 bases sitting between them.

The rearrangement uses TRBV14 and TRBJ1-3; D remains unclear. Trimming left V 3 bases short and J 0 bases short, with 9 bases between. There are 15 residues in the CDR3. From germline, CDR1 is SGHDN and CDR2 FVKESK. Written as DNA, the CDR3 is TGTGCCAGCAGCCAGGTTTCAGTCTCTGGAAACACCATATATTTT. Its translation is CASSQVSVSGNTIYF.

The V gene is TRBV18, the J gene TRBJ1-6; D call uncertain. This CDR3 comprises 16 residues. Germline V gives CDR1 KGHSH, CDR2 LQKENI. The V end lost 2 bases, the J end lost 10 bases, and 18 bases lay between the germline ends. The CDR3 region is CASSPTPVSGGSPLHF. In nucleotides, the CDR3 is TGTGCCAGCTCACCAACTCCCGTCTCGGGAGGATCACCCCTCCACTTT.

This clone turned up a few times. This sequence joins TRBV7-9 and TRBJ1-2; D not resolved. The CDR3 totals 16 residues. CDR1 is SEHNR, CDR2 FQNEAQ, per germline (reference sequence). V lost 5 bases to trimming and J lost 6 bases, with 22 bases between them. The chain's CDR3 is CASSPGIGHLGHGYTF. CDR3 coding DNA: TGTGCCAGCAGCCCCGGGATTGGGCACCTTGGACATGGCTACACCTTC.

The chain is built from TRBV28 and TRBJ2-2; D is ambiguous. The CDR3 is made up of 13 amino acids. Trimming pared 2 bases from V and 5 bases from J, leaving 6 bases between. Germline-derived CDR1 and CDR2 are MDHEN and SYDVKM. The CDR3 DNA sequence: TGTGCCAGCAGTTTAAAACAAACCGGGGAGCTGTTTTTT. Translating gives CASSLKQTGELFF.

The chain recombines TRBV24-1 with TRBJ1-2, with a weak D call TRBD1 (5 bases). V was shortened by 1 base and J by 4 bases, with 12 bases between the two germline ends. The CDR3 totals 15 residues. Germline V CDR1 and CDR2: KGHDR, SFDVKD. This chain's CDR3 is CATSDLWQGSYGYTF. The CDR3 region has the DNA TGTGCCACCAGTGATTTATGGCAGGGCAGCTATGGCTACACCTTC.

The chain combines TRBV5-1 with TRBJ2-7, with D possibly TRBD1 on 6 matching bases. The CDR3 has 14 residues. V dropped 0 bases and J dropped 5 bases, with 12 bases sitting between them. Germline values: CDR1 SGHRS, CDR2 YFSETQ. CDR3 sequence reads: CASSLAGTSDEQYF. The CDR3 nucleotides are TGCGCCAGCAGCTTGGCCGGGACATCCGACGAGCAGTACTTC.

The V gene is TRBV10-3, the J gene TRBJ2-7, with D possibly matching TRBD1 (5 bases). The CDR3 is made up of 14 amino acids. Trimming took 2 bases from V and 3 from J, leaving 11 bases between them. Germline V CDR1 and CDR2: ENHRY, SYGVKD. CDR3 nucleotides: TGTGCCATCAGTGAGATACAGGATTACTACGAGCAGTACTTC. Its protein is CAISEIQDYYEQYF.

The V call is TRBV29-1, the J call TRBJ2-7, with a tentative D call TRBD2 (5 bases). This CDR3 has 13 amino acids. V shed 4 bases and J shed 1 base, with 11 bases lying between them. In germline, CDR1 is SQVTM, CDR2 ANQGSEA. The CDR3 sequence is CSVAIGESYEQYF. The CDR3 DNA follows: TGCAGCGTTGCTATCGGGGAGTCCTACGAGCAGTACTTC.

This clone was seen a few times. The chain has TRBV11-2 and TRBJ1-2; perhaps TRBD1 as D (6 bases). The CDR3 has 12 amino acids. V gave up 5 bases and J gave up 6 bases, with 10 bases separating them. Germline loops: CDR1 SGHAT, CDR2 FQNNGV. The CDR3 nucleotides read TGTGCCAGCAGCCCTACAGGGAATGGCTACACCTTC. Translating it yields CASSPTGNGYTF.

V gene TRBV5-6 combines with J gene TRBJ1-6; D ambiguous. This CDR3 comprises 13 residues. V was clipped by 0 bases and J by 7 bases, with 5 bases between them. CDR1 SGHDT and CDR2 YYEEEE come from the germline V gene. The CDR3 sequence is CASSLGSNSPLHF. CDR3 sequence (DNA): TGTGCCAGCAGCTTGGGGAGCAATTCACCCCTCCACTTT. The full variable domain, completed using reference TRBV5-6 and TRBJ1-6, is DAGVTQSPTHLIKTRGQQVTLRCSPKSGHDTVSWYQQALGQGPQFIFQYYEEEERQRGNFPDRFSGHQFPNYSSELNVNALLLGDSALYLCASSLGSNSPLHFGNGTRLTVT.

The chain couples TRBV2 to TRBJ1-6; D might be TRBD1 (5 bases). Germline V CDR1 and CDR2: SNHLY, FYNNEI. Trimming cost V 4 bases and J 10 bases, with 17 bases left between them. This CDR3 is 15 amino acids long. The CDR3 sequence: CASSGTQGTRSPLHF. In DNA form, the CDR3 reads TGTGCCAGCAGTGGAACGCAGGGAACGAGGTCACCCCTCCACTTT.

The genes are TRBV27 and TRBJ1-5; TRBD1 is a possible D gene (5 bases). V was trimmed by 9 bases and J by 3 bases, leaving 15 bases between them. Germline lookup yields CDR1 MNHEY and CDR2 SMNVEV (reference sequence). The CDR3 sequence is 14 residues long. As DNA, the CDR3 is TGTGCCAGTAGATCTCGACAGATCAATCAGCCCCAGCATTTT. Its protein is CASRSRQINQPQHF.

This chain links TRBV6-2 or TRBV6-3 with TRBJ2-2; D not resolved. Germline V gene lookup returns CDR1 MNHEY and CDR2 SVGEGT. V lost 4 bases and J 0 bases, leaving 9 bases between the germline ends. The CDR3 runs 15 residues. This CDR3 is CASSSPPPNTGELFF. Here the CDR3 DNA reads TGTGCCAGCAGTTCCCCCCCTCCGAACACCGGGGAGCTGTTTTTT.

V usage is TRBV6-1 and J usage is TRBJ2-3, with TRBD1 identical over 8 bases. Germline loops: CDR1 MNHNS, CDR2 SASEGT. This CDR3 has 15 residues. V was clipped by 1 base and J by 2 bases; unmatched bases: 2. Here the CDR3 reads CASSEDRGTTDTQYF. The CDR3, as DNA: TGTGCCAGCAGTGAAGACAGGGGGACCACAGATACGCAGTATTTT.

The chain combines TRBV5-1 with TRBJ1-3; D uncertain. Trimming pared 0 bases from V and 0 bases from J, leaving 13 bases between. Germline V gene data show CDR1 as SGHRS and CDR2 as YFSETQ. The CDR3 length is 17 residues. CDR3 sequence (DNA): TGCGCCAGCAGCTTGGGGCAGACACAGATCTCTGGAAACACCATATATTTT. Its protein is CASSLGQTQISGNTIYF.

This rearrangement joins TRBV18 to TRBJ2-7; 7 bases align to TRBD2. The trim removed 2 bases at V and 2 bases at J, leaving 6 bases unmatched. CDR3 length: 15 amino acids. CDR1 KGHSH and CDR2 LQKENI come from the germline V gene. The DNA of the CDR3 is TGTGCCAGCTCACCAAGGCTAGCGGAGGCCTACGAGCAGTACTTC. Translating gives CASSPRLAEAYEQYF.

Here the CDR3 DNA reads TGTGCCAGCAGCCTTAGCGGGAATGTAGATACGCAGTATTTT. It is translated as CASSLSGNVDTQYF. The chain is built from TRBV28 and TRBJ2-3; 8 positions agree with TRBD2. CDR1 and CDR2 from the germline V gene are MDHEN and SYDVKM. The CDR3 length is 14 residues. The junction had 7 bases not matched to a gene; V was cut back by 6 bases and J by 5 bases.